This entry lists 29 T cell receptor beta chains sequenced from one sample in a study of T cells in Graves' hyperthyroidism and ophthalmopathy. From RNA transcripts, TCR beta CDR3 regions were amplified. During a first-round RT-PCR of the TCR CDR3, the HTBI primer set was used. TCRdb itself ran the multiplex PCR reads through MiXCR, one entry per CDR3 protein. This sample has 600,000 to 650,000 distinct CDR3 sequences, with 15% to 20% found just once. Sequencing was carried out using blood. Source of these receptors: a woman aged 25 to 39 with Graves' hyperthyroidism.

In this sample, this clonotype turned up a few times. The CDR3, as DNA: TGCGCCAGCAGCCTAACAGGGGGCCTATTCGATGGCTACACCTTC. It yields the protein CASSLTGGLFDGYTF. The V call is TRBV4-1, the J call TRBJ1-2; 9 nucleotides line up with TRBD1. The CDR3 length is 15 residues. Trimming at V came to 4 bases and at J to 6 bases, leaving 9 bases not matched to a gene. Germline CDR1 is MGHRA and CDR2 is YSYEKL.

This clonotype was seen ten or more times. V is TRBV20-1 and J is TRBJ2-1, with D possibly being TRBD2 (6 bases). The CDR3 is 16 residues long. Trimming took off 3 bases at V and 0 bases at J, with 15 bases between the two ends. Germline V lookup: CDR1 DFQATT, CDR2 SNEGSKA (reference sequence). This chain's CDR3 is CSASLLAYPSYNEQFF. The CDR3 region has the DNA TGCAGTGCTAGCTTACTAGCCTACCCCTCCTACAATGAGCAGTTCTTC.

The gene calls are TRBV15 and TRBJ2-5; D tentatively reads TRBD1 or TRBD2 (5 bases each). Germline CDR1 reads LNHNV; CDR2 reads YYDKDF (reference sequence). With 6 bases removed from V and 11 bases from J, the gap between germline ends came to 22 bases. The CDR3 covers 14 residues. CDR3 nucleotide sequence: TGTGCCACCAGGGGGCTGGGGCATCAGCGGACTCAGTACTTC. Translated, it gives CATRGLGHQRTQYF.

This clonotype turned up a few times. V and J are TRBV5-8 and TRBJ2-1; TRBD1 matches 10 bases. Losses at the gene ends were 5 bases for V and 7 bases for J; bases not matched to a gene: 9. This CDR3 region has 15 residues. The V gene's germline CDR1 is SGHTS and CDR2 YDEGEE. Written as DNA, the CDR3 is TGTGCCAGCAGACCTAGACAGGGGGCGAAGAATGAGCAGTTCTTC. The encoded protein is CASRPRQGAKNEQFF.

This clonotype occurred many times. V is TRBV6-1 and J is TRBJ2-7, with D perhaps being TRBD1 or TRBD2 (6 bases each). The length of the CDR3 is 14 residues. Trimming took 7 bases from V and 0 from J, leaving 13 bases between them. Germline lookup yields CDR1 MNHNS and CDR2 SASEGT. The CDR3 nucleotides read TGTGCCAGCAAGGGGGGCACTCACTCCTACGAGCAGTACTTC. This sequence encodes CASKGGTHSYEQYF.

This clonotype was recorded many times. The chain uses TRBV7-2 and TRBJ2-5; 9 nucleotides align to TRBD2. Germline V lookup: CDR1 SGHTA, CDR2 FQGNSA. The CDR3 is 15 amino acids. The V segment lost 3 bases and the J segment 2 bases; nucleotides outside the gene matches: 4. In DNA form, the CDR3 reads TGTGCCAGCAGCTTCGGGACTAGCTGGCAAGAGACCCAGTACTTC. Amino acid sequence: CASSFGTSWQETQYF.

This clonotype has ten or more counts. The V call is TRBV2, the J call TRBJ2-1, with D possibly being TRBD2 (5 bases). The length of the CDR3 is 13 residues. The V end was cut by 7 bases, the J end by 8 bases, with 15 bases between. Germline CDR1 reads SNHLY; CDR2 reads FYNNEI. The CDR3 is CASTERESDEQFF. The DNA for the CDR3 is TGTGCCAGCACCGAGAGGGAGAGCGATGAGCAGTTCTTC.

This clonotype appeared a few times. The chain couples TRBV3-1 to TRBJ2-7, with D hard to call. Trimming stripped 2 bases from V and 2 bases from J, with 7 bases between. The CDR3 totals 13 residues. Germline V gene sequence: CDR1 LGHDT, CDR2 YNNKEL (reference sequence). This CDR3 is CASSQRSPYEQYF. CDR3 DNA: TGTGCCAGCAGCCAACGGTCGCCCTACGAGCAGTACTTC.

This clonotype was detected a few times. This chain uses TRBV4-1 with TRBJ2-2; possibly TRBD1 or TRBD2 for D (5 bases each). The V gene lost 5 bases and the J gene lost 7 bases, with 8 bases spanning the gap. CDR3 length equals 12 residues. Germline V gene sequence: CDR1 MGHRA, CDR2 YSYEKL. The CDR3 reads CASSGGSGELFF. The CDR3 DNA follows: TGCGCCAGCAGCGGGGGAAGCGGGGAGCTGTTTTTT.

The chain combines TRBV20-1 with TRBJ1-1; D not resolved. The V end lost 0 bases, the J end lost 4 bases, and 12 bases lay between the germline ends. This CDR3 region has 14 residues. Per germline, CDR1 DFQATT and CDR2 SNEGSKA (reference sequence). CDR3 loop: CSARDLPGVTEAFF. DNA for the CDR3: TGCAGTGCTAGAGACCTCCCGGGAGTCACTGAAGCTTTCTTT.

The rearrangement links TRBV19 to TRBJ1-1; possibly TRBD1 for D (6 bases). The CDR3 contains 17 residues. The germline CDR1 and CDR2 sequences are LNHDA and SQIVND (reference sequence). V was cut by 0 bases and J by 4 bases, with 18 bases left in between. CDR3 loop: CASSIDLGAGIFTEAFF. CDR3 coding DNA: TGTGCCAGTAGTATAGATCTGGGGGCAGGGATCTTCACTGAAGCTTTCTTT.

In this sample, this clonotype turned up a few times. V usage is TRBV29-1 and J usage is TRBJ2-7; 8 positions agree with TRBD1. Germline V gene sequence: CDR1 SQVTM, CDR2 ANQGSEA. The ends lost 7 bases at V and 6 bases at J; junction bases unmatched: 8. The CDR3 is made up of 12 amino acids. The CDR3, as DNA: TGCAGCGCCACCCCTCAGGGGGCCGAGCAGTACTTC. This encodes CSATPQGAEQYF.

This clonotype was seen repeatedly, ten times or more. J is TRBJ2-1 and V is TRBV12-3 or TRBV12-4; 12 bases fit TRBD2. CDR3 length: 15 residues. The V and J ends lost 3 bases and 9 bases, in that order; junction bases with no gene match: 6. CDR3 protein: CASSLSELAGGEQFF. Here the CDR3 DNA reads TGTGCCAGCAGTTTGAGTGAACTAGCGGGAGGTGAGCAGTTCTTC.

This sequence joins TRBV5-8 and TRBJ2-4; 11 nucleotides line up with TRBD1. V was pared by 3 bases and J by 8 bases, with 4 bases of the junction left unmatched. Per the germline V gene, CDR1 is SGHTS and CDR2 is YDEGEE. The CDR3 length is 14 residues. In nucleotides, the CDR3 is TGTGCCAGCAGCTACGGGACAGGGGGACACATTCAGTACTTC. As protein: CASSYGTGGHIQYF.

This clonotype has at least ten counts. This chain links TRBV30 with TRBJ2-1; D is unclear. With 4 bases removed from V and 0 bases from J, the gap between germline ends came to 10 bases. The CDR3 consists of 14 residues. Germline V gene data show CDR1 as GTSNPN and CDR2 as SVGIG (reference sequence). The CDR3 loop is CAWTTGSSYNEQFF. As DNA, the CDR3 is TGTGCCTGGACGACCGGCAGCTCCTACAATGAGCAGTTCTTC.

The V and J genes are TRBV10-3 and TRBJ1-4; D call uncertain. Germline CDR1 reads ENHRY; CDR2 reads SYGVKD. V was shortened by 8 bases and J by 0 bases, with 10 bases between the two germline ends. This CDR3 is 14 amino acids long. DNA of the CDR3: TGTGCCATCGGTAACAGTGCAACTAATGAAAAACTGTTTTTT. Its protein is CAIGNSATNEKLFF.

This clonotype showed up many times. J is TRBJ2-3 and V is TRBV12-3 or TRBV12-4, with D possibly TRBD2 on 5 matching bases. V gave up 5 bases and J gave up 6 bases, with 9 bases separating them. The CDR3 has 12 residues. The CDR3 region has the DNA TGTGCCAGCAGTACCTCGGGGGATACGCAGTATTTT. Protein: CASSTSGDTQYF.

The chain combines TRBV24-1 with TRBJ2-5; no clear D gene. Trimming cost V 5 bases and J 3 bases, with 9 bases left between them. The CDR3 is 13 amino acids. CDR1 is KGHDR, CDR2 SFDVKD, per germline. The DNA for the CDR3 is TGTGCCACCAGTGGGGCAGGAGAAGAGACCCAGTACTTC. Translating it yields CATSGAGEETQYF.

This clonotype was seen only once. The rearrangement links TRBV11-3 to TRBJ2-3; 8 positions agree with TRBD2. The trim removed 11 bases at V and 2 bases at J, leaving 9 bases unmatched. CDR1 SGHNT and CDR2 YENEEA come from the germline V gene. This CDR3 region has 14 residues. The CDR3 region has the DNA TGTGCCGGCGTAGTAGCGGGAACCACAGATACGCAGTATTTT. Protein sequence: CAGVVAGTTDTQYF.

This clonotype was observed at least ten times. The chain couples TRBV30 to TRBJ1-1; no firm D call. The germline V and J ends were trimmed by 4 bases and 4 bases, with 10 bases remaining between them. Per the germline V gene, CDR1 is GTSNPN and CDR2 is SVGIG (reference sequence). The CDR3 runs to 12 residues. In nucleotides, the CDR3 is TGTGCCTGGATTCCCCGGGGCACTGAAGCTTTCTTT. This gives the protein CAWIPRGTEAFF. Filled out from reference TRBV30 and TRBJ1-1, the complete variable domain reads SQTIHQWPATLVQPVGSPLSLECTVEGTSNPNLYWYRQAAGRGLQLLFYSVGIGQISSEVPQNLSASRPQDRQFILSSKKLLLSDSGFYLCAWIPRGTEAFFGQGTRLTVV.

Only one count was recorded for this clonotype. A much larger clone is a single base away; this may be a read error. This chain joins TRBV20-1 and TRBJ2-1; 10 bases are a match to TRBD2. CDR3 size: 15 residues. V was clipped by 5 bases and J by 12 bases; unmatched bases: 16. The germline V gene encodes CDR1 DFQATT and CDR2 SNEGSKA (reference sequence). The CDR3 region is CSAGVTPAGGRGQFF. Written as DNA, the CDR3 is TGCAGTGCTGGAGTAACCCCAGCGGGAGGGCGGGGGCAGTTCTTC.

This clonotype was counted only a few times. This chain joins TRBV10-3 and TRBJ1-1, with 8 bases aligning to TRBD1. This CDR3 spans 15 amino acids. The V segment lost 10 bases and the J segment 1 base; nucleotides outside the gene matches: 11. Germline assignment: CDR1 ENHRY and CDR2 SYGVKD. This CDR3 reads CATRQGIGPNTEAFF. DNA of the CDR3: TGTGCCACCAGACAGGGGATCGGGCCGAACACTGAAGCTTTCTTT.

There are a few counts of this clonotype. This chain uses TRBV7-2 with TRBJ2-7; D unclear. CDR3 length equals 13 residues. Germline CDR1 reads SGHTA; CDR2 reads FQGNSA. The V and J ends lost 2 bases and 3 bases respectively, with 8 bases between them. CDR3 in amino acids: CASSLPRFYEQYF. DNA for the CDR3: TGTGCCAGCAGCTTACCCAGGTTCTACGAGCAGTACTTC.

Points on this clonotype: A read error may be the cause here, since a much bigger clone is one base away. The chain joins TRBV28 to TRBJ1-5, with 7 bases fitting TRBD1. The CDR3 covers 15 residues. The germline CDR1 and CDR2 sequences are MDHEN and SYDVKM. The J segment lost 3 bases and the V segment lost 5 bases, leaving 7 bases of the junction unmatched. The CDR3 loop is CASSILRGDNQPQHF. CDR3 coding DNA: TGTGCCAGCAGTATACTCAGGGGGGACAATCAGCCCCAGCATTTT. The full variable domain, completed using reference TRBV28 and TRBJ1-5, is DVKVTQSSRYLVKRTGEKVFLECVQDMDHENMFWYRQDPGLGLRLIYFSYDVKMKEKGDIPEGYSVSREKKERFSLILESASTNQTSMYLCASSILRGDNQPQHFGDGTRLSIL.

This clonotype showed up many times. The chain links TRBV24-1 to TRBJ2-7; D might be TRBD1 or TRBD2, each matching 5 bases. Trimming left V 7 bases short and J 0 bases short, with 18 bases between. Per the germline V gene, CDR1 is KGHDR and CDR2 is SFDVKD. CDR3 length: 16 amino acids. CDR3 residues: CATSPGFGTHSYEQYF. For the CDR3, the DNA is TGTGCCACCAGCCCCGGATTCGGGACGCACTCCTACGAGCAGTACTTC.

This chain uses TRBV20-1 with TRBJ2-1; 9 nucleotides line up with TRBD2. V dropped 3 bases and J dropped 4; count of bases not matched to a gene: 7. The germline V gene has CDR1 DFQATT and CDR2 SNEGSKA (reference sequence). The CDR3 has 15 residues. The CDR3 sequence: CSASPLAGLYNEQFF. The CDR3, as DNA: TGCAGTGCTAGCCCACTAGCGGGTTTATACAATGAGCAGTTCTTC.

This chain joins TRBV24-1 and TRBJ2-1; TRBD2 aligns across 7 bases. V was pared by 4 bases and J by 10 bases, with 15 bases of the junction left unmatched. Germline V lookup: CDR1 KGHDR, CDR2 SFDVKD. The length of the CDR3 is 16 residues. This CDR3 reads CATSDRGGGSLGEQFF. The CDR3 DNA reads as TGTGCCACCAGTGACCGTGGGGGGGGATCTCTGGGGGAGCAGTTCTTC.

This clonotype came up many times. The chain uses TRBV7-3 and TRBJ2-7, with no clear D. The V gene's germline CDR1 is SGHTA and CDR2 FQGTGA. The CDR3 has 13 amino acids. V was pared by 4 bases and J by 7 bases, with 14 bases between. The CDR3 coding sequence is TGTGCCAGCAGCTACACACCAGCTGGGGAGCAGTACTTC. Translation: CASSYTPAGEQYF. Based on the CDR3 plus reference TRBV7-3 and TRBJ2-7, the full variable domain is GAGVSQTPSNKVTEKGKYVELRCDPISGHTALYWYRQSLGQGPEFLIYFQGTGAADDSGLPNDRFFAVRPEGSVSTLKIQRTERGDSAVYLCASSYTPAGEQYFGPGTRLTVT.

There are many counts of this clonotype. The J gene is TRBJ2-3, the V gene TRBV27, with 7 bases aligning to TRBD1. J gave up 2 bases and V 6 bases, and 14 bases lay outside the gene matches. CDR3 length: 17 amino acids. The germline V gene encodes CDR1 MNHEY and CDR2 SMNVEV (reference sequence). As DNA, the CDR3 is TGTGCCAGCAGCCCTACGCTGGGACAGTCATCCACAGATACGCAGTATTTT. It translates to CASSPTLGQSSTDTQYF.